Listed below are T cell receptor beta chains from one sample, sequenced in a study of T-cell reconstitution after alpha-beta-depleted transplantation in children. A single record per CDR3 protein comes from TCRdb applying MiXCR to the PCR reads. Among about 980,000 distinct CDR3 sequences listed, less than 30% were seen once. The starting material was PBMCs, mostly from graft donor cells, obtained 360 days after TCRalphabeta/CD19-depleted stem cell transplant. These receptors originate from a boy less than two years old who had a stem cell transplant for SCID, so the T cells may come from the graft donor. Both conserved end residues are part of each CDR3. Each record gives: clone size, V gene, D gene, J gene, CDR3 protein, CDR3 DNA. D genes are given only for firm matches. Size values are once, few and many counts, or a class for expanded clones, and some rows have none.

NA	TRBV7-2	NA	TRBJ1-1	CASTPRWDTNTEAFF	TGTGCCAGCACCCCCCGGTGGGACACGAACACTGAAGCTTTCTTT
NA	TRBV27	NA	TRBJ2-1	CASRGIGRISYNEQFF	TGTGCCAGCAGGGGGATAGGCAGGATTTCCTACAATGAGCAGTTCTTC
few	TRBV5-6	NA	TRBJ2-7	CASSFLTAYEQYF	TGTGCCAGCAGCTTCCTGACGGCCTACGAGCAGTACTTC
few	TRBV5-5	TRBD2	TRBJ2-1	CASSWTGLASYNEQFF	TGTGCCAGCAGCTGGACCGGACTAGCGTCCTACAATGAGCAGTTCTTC
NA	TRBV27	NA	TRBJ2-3	CASSLWVGGTSFTDTQYF	TGTGCCAGCAGTTTATGGGTTGGGGGGACGAGCTTTACAGATACGCAGTATTTT
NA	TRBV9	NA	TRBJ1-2	CASSPGTVPRLSNYGYTF	TGTGCCAGCAGCCCTGGGACCGTCCCGCGTCTTTCTAACTATGGCTACACCTTC
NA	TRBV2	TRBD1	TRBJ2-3	CASNLQGAEGDTQYF	TGTGCCAGCAATCTACAGGGGGCCGAAGGGGATACGCAGTATTTT
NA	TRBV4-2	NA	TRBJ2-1	CASSQLKRAGEQFF	TGTGCCAGCAGCCAACTAAAAAGAGCGGGTGAGCAGTTCTTC
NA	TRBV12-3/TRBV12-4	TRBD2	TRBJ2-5	CASSFGIRGGEETQYF	TGTGCCAGCAGTTTCGGGATCCGGGGGGGTGAAGAGACCCAGTACTTC
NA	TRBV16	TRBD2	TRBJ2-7	CASSQSLAGPYEQYF	TGTGCCAGCAGCCAATCCCTAGCGGGCCCCTACGAGCAGTACTTC
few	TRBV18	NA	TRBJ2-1	CASTLTVNSYNEQFF	TGTGCCAGCACCCTCACGGTTAACTCCTACAATGAGCAGTTCTTC
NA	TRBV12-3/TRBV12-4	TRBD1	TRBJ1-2	CASSGVPRTGANYGYTF	TGTGCCAGCAGTGGGGTACCCCGGACAGGGGCTAACTATGGCTACACCTTC
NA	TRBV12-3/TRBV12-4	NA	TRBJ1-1	CASSRRGVNTEAFF	TGTGCCAGCAGTCGGCGTGGGGTGAACACTGAAGCTTTCTTT
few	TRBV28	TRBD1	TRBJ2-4	CASSPDRFLVAKNIQYF	TGTGCCAGCAGCCCGGACAGGTTTTTAGTTGCCAAAAACATTCAGTACTTC
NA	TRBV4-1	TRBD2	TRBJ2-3	CASSRFWTSGATDTQYF	TGCGCCAGCAGCCGATTTTGGACTAGCGGGGCCACAGATACGCAGTATTTT
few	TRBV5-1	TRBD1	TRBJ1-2	CASSLGGQGAYGYTF	TGCGCCAGCAGCTTGGGCGGACAGGGGGCATATGGCTACACCTTC
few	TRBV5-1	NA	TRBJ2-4	CASSPRDTQNIQYF	TGCGCCAGCAGCCCCCGGGACACCCAAAACATTCAGTACTTC
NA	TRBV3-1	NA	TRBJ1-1	CASSQVVLGGNTEAFF	TGTGCCAGCAGCCAAGTTGTTCTGGGGGGTAACACTGAAGCTTTCTTT
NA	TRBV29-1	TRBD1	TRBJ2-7	CSVSRDRVHEQYF	TGCAGCGTTAGCCGGGACAGGGTCCACGAGCAGTACTTC
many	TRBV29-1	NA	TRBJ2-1	CSVYLWEHQGEQFF	TGCAGCGTTTACCTTTGGGAACATCAGGGTGAGCAGTTCTTC
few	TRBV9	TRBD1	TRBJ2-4	CASSAWDRGPLAKNIQYF	TGTGCCAGCAGCGCATGGGACAGGGGGCCACTAGCCAAAAACATTCAGTACTTC
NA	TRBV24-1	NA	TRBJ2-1	CATSGRGRPNNEQFF	TGTGCCACCTCGGGGCGGGGGCGACCGAACAATGAGCAGTTCTTC
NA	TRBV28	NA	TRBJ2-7	CASSLWFYEQYF	TGTGCCAGCAGTTTGTGGTTTTACGAGCAGTACTTC
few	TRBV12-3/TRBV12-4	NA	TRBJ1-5	CASRSQTGINQPQHF	TGTGCCAGCAGAAGTCAGACAGGCATCAATCAGCCCCAGCATTTT
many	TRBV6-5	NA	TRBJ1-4	CASSYLGEKLFF	TGTGCCAGCAGTTACTTAGGAGAAAAACTGTTTTTT
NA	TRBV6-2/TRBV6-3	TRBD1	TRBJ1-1	CASSYPSDRGRILNTEAFF	TGTGCCAGCAGTTACCCTTCGGACAGGGGGCGGATATTGAACACTGAAGCTTTCTTT
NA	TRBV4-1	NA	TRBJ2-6	CASSQDRGISSGANVLTF	TGCGCCAGCAGCCAAGACAGGGGAATAAGTAGCGGGGCCAACGTCCTGACTTTC
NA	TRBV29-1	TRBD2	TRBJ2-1	CSAGTGTSGGAGQFF	TGCAGCGCCGGGACCGGGACTAGCGGGGGGGCGGGGCAGTTCTTC
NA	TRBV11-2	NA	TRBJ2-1	CASSLDLGDSYNEQFF	TGTGCCAGCAGCCTCGATTTGGGGGATTCCTACAATGAGCAGTTCTTC
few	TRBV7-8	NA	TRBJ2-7	CASSFQGSSYEQYF	TGTGCCAGCAGCTTTCAGGGTTCCTCCTACGAGCAGTACTTC
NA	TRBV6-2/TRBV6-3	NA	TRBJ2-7	CASSYSVGHHGDEQYF	TGTGCCAGCAGTTACTCCGTCGGACACCACGGAGACGAGCAGTACTTC
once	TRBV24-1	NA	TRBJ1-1	CATSPRTTNTEAFF	TGTGCCACCAGTCCGAGGACAACGAACACTGAAGCTTTCTTT
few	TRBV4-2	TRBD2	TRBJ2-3	CASSQDGTSDLSDTQYF	TGTGCCAGCAGCCAGGATGGGACTAGCGATTTGTCAGATACGCAGTATTTT
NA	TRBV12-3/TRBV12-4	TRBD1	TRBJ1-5	CASSADRADQPQHF	TGTGCCAGCAGTGCGGACAGGGCCGATCAGCCCCAGCATTTT
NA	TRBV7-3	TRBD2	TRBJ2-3	CASNQTSGPDTQYF	TGTGCCAGCAACCAGACTAGCGGGCCAGATACGCAGTATTTT
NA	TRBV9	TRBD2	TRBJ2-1	CASSPRPGGLNNEQFF	TGTGCCAGCAGCCCGAGACCGGGGGGGCTTAACAATGAGCAGTTCTTC
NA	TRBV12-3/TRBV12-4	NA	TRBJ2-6	CASSADTGANVLTF	TGTGCCAGCAGTGCGGACACCGGGGCCAACGTCCTGACTTTC
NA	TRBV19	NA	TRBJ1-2	CASSLQGLYGYTF	TGTGCCAGTAGTCTACAGGGACTCTATGGCTACACCTTC
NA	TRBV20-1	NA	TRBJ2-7	CSARDIRASYEQYF	TGCAGTGCTAGAGATATTCGGGCCTCCTACGAGCAGTACTTC
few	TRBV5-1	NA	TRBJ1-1	CASSLEVRTQAEAFF	TGCGCCAGCAGCTTGGAGGTCCGTACGCAGGCTGAAGCTTTCTTT
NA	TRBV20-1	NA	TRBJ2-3	CSAKSKGRANRDTQYF	TGCAGTGCTAAGTCCAAGGGACGGGCCAATCGGGATACGCAGTATTTT
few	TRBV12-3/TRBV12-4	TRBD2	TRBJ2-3	CASSSQGLETDTQYF	TGTGCCAGCAGTTCGCAGGGACTAGAAACAGATACGCAGTATTTT
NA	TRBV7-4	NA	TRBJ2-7	CASSLAGSQAYEQYF	TGTGCCAGCAGCTTAGCTGGAAGTCAGGCCTACGAGCAGTACTTC
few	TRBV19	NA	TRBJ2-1	CASSGDNHNEQFF	TGTGCCAGTAGTGGAGATAACCACAATGAGCAGTTCTTC
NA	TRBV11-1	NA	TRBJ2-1	CASSWVLNNEQFF	TGTGCCAGCAGCTGGGTGCTAAACAATGAGCAGTTCTTC
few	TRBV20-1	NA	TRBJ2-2	CSASPWATTGELFF	TGCAGTGCTAGCCCGTGGGCAACGACCGGGGAGCTGTTTTTT
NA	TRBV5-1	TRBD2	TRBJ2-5	CASSSVWGGARQETQYF	TGCGCCAGCAGCTCCGTTTGGGGAGGGGCCCGGCAAGAGACCCAGTACTTC
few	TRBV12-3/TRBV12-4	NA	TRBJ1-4	CASSRDGTEKLFF	TGTGCCAGCAGCCGAGACGGAACCGAAAAACTGTTTTTT
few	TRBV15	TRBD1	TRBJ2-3	CATSDTGAYTQYF	TGTGCCACCAGTGACACAGGGGCTTATACGCAGTATTTT
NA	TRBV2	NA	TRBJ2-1	CATRDIDTYNEQFF	TGTGCCACCAGGGATATAGACACTTACAATGAGCAGTTCTTC
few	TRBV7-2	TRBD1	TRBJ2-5	CASSAGTGGRIRETQYF	TGTGCCAGCAGCGCTGGGACAGGGGGGCGTATTCGGGAGACCCAGTACTTC
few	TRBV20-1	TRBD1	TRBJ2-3	CSAPPDPRGPDTQYF	TGCAGTGCCCCACCCGACCCAAGGGGGCCCGATACGCAGTATTTT
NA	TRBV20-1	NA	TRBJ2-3	CSARGTGIDLYTQYF	TGCAGTGCTAGAGGGACGGGAATCGACCTTTATACGCAGTATTTT
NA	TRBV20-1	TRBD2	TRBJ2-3	CSARPGLVNSDTQYF	TGCAGTGCTAGACCGGGACTAGTCAATTCAGATACGCAGTATTTT
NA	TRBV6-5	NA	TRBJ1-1	CASSYSVGLSTEAFF	TGTGCCAGCAGTTACTCAGTGGGGTTGAGTACTGAAGCTTTCTTT
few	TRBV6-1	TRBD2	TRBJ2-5	CASSRGVLQETQYF	TGTGCCAGCAGCCGGGGGGTCCTTCAAGAGACCCAGTACTTC
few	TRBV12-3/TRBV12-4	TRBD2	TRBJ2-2	CASSLMIGRGGAGELFF	TGTGCCAGCAGTTTAATGATCGGGCGGGGGGGCGCCGGGGAGCTGTTTTTT
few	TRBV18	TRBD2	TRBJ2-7	CASSPTWYPGGEDEQYF	TGTGCCAGCTCACCCACATGGTATCCGGGAGGGGAGGACGAGCAGTACTTC